Below, 3 T cell receptor beta chains from the same sample are listed, as sequenced in a study of cytomegalovirus exposure and HLA in healthy donors. The data were produced by immunoSEQ multiplex PCR, yet TCRdb's version contains in-frame clones alone and is incomplete. The repertoire holds a few hundred thousand clones, with around 91% as singletons. The sample was PBMCs. The receptors here all came from a woman under 30 in good health and CMV-seronegative.

V gene TRBV4-1 combines with J gene TRBJ2-5, with D perhaps TRBD2 (5 bases). CDR3 size: 13 residues. Trimming stripped 4 bases from V and 5 bases from J, with 11 bases between. In germline, CDR1 is MGHRA, CDR2 YSYEKL. The CDR3 coding sequence is TGCGCCAGCAGCCCCGGACTGGGGGAGACCCAGTACTTC. The encoded protein is CASSPGLGETQYF.

As concerns this clone: A far larger clone is only one base removed, so a read error is likely. Other DNA sequences of this sample code for an identical CDR3. The CDR3 DNA is TGTGCCAGCAGTGACTCGAGCGGGGGGGCCACAGATACGCAGTATTTT. It codes for CASSDSSGGATDTQYF. The chain couples TRBV6-4 to TRBJ2-3; 10 bases are a match to TRBD2. The CDR3 is 16 amino acids. Germline trimming cut 0 bases from V and 2 bases from J; bases unmatched to any gene: 2. CDR1 is MRHNA, CDR2 SNTAGT, per germline.

The chain combines TRBV29-1 with TRBJ2-3; 15 nucleotides align to TRBD2. CDR3 length equals 18 residues. The germline gives CDR1 SQVTM, CDR2 ANQGSEA. The ends lost 7 bases at V and 4 bases at J; junction bases unmatched: 15. The CDR3 reads CSATNTWTSGGAADTQYF. The CDR3 nucleotides read TGCAGCGCCACAAACACCTGGACTAGCGGGGGGGCGGCAGATACGCAGTATTTT.